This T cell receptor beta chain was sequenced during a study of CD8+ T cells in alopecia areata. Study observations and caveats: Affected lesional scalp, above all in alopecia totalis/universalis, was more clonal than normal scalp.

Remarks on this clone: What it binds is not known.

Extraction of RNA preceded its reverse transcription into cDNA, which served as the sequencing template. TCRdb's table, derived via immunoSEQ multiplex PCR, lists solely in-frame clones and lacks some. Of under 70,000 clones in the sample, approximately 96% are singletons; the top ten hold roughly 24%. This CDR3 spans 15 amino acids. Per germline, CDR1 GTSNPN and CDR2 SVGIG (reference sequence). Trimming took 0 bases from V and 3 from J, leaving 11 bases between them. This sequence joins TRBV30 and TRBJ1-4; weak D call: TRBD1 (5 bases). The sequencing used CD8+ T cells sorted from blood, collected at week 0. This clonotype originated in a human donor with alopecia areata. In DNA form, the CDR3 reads TGTGCCTGGAGTGTACTCGGGGCTGCTAATGAAAAACTGTTTTTT. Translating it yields CAWSVLGAANEKLFF.